This T cell receptor (beta chain) originates from a study of T-cell reconstitution after alpha-beta-depleted transplantation in children. Overall study findings and caveats: Newly generated T cells supplied most T-cell counts and diversity one year post-transplant. In some patients, recipient T cells and intrathymic progenitors surviving conditioning explained high day-60 diversity.

Germline CDR1 reads LGHDT; CDR2 reads YNNKEL (reference sequence). J lost 4 bases, V lost 11 bases, and 20 bases had no gene match. CDR3 length: 18 residues. A library of TCRbeta sequences, prepared with unique molecular identifiers, was generated. TCRdb called the PCR reads again in MiXCR, with one record for every CDR3 protein. The top ten hold less than 70% of the sample, which has about 3,000 distinct CDR3 sequences, 28% seen once. This clonotype was counted once. What it recognizes is unknown. The chain recombines TRBV3-1 with TRBJ2-1, with TRBD2 matching 10 bases. The TCR originated in a male patient aged 2-10 years who had a stem cell transplant for acute myeloid leukemia, so the T cells may come from the graft donor. The input for sequencing was PBMCs, mostly from graft donor cells, taken 60 days after TCRalphabeta/CD19-depleted stem cell transplant. For the CDR3, the DNA is TGTGCCTCCTGCCAAGACGGCGGTAGCGGGGGGCCTTACAATGAGCAGTTCTTC. Its translation: CASCQDGGSGGPYNEQFF.